This paragraph covers one T cell receptor beta chain sequence. Profiling relied on immunoSEQ multiplex PCR, and the TCRdb table lists in-frame clones only, not all of them. This table holds 25,000 to 35,000 clones, roughly four fifths found once. This entry belongs to a study of T cells in narcolepsy. In the study overall: Enrolled donors included narcolepsy type 1 or type 2 patients and healthy controls.

Sequenced: memory (CD45RA-) CD4+ T cells from blood. This sequence was found in a human donor in good health.

The CDR3 DNA follows: TGTGCCAGTAGTCCCGGGACAGGGGCAGATACGCAGTATTTT. Protein: CASSPGTGADTQYF. This sequence joins TRBV19 and TRBJ2-3; the match to TRBD1 covers 10 bases. With V trimmed by 5 bases and J by 4 bases, 3 bases remained unmatched. Looked up from germline, CDR1 is LNHDA and CDR2 is SQIVND (reference sequence). The CDR3 is 14 amino acids.